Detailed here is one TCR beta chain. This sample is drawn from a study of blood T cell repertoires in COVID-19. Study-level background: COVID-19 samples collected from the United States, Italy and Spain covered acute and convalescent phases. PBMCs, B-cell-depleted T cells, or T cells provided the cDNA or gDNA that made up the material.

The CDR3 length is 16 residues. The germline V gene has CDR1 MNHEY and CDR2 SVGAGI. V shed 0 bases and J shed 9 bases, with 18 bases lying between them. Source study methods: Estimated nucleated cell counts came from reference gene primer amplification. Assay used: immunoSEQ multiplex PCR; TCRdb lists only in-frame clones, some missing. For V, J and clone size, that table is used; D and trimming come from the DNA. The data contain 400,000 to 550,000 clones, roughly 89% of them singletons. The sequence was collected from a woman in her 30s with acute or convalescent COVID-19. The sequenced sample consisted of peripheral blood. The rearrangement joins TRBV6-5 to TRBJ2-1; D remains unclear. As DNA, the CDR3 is TGTGCCAGCAGTTACTCGTCCCCCCGCACCCCGGGTGAGCAGTTCTTC. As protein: CASSYSSPRTPGEQFF.